This TCR beta chain is drawn from a study of Ad26.COV2.S vaccination and SARS-CoV-2 variants (dated by TCRdb to the early 2020s). For the study in its entirety: Vaccine-arm donors were drawn from COV1001, a multicentre, randomized, double-blind, placebo-controlled phase I-IIa trial of Ad26.COV2.S in healthy adults. A total of roughly 30 samples were included in the TCR-sequenced set, comprising around 19 Ad26.COV2.S vaccine recipients, 5 placebo recipients and 8 SARS-CoV-2 convalescent individuals. Investigators did not know the trial group allocation while performing experiments and assessing outcomes. Sequencing of the TCRbeta repertoire served to evaluate the specificity and breadth of SARS-CoV-2-reactive T cell receptors following Ad26.COV2.S vaccination. Ad26.COV2.S was given intramuscularly at 5x10^10 or 1x10^11 viral particles, as a single shot or as two shots 56 days apart. Participants in the trial were split at random into five groups of five each, receiving low-dose or high-dose Ad26.COV2.S once or twice, or else placebo on both occasions.

The CDR3 runs 16 amino acids, cysteine and phenylalanine included. The kept DNA is CDR3 alone, 48 bases in frame from the first base. Reading the germline V gene (reference sequence) gives CDR1 SGHNT and CDR2 YYREEE. V is pruned by 1 base and J by 8 bases, leaving 6 bases of the junction without a gene match. The treatment or condition tag for this specimen amounts to: roughly 19 received Ad26.COV2.S at low or high dose, single or two shots; 5 received placebo; per-sample allocation not given. Repertoires of vaccine and placebo recipients were sequenced from samples taken on day 63 after the first injection. In Cohort 1b, fewer than 30 adults aged 18-55 years were enrolled at a single site in Boston, USA, between 29 July and 7 August 2020. Ad26.COV2.S was a replication-incompetent adenovirus type 26 vector that expressed a prefusion-stabilized SARS-CoV-2 spike protein derived from the original Wuhan strain.

The paper as a whole reports these results and caveats: Vaccine and placebo recipients had comparable non-spike TCR breadth, which fits with the vaccine containing only spike. Spike-specific TCR breadth was higher in Ad26.COV2.S recipients than in placebo recipients (P = 0.0014). Substantial breadth of spike-specific CD8+ and CD4+ T cell responses was reported after vaccination. The study was not powered to compare responses between vaccine doses or regimens. The authors noted that total T cell responses may have been underestimated by the TCR breadth and depth analyses.

Notes on this clone: It has no known antigen specificity. Qualities for individual bases were not recorded, and no much larger clone is one base off.

The immunoSEQ Assay was the method used to sequence TCRbeta CDR3 regions. After extraction, genomic DNA underwent amplification by bias-controlled multiplex PCR, followed by high-throughput sequencing. Under the source paper's analysis protocol: Collapsing and filtering of sequences were performed to quantify the absolute abundance of each unique TCRbeta CDR3 region. T cell fraction was estimated by normalizing TCRbeta template counts to usable DNA, with usable DNA measured through amplification of reference genes found in all nucleated cells. Repertoire TCRs were annotated as SARS-CoV-2-specific by exact matching of V gene, CDR3 amino acid sequence and J gene to a known reactive TCR set. The reference SARS-CoV-2 TCR set was derived from MIRA and filtered for enrichment in COVID-19-positive ImmuneCODE repertoires, a step that removed public or cross-reactive TCRs. Using the MIRA antigens, annotated TCRs were further analysed by specific ORF or by position within an ORF. Breadth was defined as the number of annotated unique rearrangements divided by the total number of unique productive rearrangements, and depth was defined as the summed frequency of the annotated unique rearrangements. TCR breadth was compared between groups using two-sided Wilcoxon rank-sum tests. In its TCRdb copy, this immuneACCESS table keeps in-frame sequences only and misses some clones. Where compared with another copy, unresolved V genes explain less than half of these, and the others have no known cause. V, J and clone size reflect that table, while D and trimming were determined from the DNA. The sample records around 380,000 clones, approximately 86% of which are singletons. The ten most abundant clones make up around 3.4% of the sample.

The sequence came from a person between 18 and 65 years old who received the Ad26.COV2.S COVID-19 vaccine or a placebo. The chain is made from TRBV5-4 and TRBJ2-1; the central 13 bases match TRBD2. Here the sequenced sample was peripheral blood, taken in a trial of Ad26.COV2.S vaccine versus placebo. The bases read TGTGCCAGCAGCTTGAAGGCGACTAGCGGGGGGTATGAGCAGTTCTTC. It is translated as CASSLKATSGGYEQFF. With the rest looked up from the reference TRBV5-4 and TRBJ2-1 genes rather than sequenced, the full variable domain is ETGVTQSPTHLIKTRGQQVTLRCSSQSGHNTVSWYQQALGQGPQFIFQYYREEENGRGNFPPRFSGLQFPNYSSELNVNALELDDSALYLCASSLKATSGGYEQFFGPGTRLTVL.